This TCR beta chain was sequenced for a study of cytomegalovirus exposure and HLA in healthy donors. Study-level results: In a later analysis, a missense DCLRE1C variant was linked to TCR beta V- and J-gene trimming. Per published reports, the classifier diagnosed cytomegalovirus status with high specificity and sensitivity.

PCR used 60 Vbeta primers and 13 Jbeta primers. Profiling relied on immunoSEQ multiplex PCR, and the TCRdb table lists in-frame clones only, not all of them. The table includes 150,000 or so clones, roughly 70% detected once. For this clone: Its specificity is not known.

V dropped 3 bases and J dropped 4; count of bases not matched to a gene: 8. The CDR3 covers 14 residues. The V gene's germline CDR1 is SQVTM and CDR2 ANQGSEA. Likely unrecorded immune exposures existed in these nominally healthy donors. The receptor's source is a girl aged 10-17 years in good health and CMV-seronegative. The specimen was PBMCs. The chain carries TRBV29-1 and TRBJ2-5, with 7 nucleotides matching TRBD2. This CDR3 reads CSVDGGVRRETQYF. DNA of the CDR3: TGCAGCGTTGATGGGGGGGTAAGGCGAGAGACCCAGTACTTC.